The 2 T cell receptor beta chains below come from one sample, sequenced in a study of cytomegalovirus exposure and HLA in healthy donors. In the PCR, 60 Vbeta and 13 Jbeta primers were used. The table came from immunoSEQ multiplex PCR; TCRdb's copy has only in-frame clones and leaves some out. The sample consists of about 160,000 clones, 80% to 90% of them appearing once. The sequenced sample consisted of PBMCs. These receptors were collected from a man aged 18 to 30 in good health and CMV-seropositive.

This rearrangement joins TRBV11-2 to TRBJ1-2, with TRBD1 as a possible D gene (5 bases). Germline-derived CDR1 and CDR2 are SGHAT and FQNNGV. There are 14 residues in the CDR3. V lost 6 bases and J lost 3, with 14 bases in between. CDR3 residues: CASRGEGPYYGYTF. The CDR3 region has the DNA TGTGCCAGCAGAGGGGAGGGGCCTTACTATGGCTACACCTTC.

V is TRBV11-2 and J is TRBJ2-1; TRBD2 matches at 16 bases. This CDR3 region has 17 residues. The germline V gene has CDR1 SGHAT and CDR2 FQNNGV. J was trimmed by 6 bases and V by 5 bases; bases with no gene match: 7. The chain's CDR3 is CASSMGLAGGFFNEQFF. The CDR3 coding sequence is TGTGCCAGCAGCATGGGACTAGCGGGGGGGTTCTTCAATGAGCAGTTCTTC.